Each of the 18 T cell receptor beta chains below was sequenced from the same sample in a study of control samples from healthy donors and cancer patients. Sequencing used immunoSEQ multiplex PCR; TCRdb keeps in-frame clones, though not all of them. The sample yields about 20,000 clones, 88% seen once. Sequenced input: PBMCs. Source of these receptors: a woman aged 55-70 years with head and neck cancer.

This chain uses TRBV5-4 with TRBJ1-6; D is unclear. This CDR3 is 12 amino acids long. The germline CDR1 and CDR2 sequences are SGHNT and YYREEE (reference sequence). Deletions cut 4 bases from V and 5 bases from J, with 4 bases between. The chain's CDR3 is CASSPDNSPLHF. DNA for the CDR3: TGTGCCAGCAGCCCCGATAATTCACCCCTCCACTTT.

The V and J genes are TRBV9 and TRBJ2-7, with a weak D call TRBD2 (6 bases). Germline values: CDR1 SGDLS, CDR2 YYNGEE. V shed 0 bases and J shed 1 base, with 8 bases lying between them. The CDR3 runs 14 residues. The CDR3 bases are TGTGCCAGCAGCGTAGATGGGGGGTCCTACGAGCAGTACTTC. Protein product: CASSVDGGSYEQYF.

The chain links TRBV9 to TRBJ1-1; tentatively, D is TRBD1 (5 bases). The CDR3 consists of 14 residues. Germline V gene lookup returns CDR1 SGDLS and CDR2 YYNGEE. V lost 3 bases and J lost 1, with 10 bases in between. CDR3 sequence (DNA): TGTGCCAGCAGCGAAGGGACGTGGAACACTGAAGCTTTCTTT. Encoded protein: CASSEGTWNTEAFF.

J is TRBJ1-2 and V is TRBV18; 11 nucleotides agree with TRBD1. This CDR3 has 19 residues. The V and J ends lost 2 bases and 2 bases, in that order; junction bases with no gene match: 13. Looked up from germline, CDR1 is KGHSH and CDR2 is LQKENI. This chain's CDR3 is CASSPLYSGQGVQNYGYTF. In nucleotides, the CDR3 is TGTGCCAGCTCACCATTATATTCGGGACAGGGGGTCCAGAACTATGGCTACACCTTC.

This chain links TRBV4-2 with TRBJ2-7; 12 bases map to TRBD2. This CDR3 has 15 residues. The trim removed 4 bases at V and 0 bases at J, leaving 1 base unmatched. Germline V gives CDR1 LGHNA, CDR2 YNFKEQ. CDR3 sequence reads: CASSLTSGSSYEQYF. The CDR3 nucleotides are TGTGCCAGCAGCCTGACTAGCGGGAGCTCCTACGAGCAGTACTTC.

Here the CDR3 DNA reads TGTGCCAGCAGCTTAGGGGCTATGCGCTATTTGAACACTGAAGCTTTCTTT. Its protein product is CASSLGAMRYLNTEAFF. The J gene is TRBJ1-1, the V gene TRBV13; no reliable D call. Trimming took 0 bases from V and 0 from J, leaving 14 bases between them. Germline assignment: CDR1 PRHDT and CDR2 FYEKMQ (reference sequence). The CDR3 covers 17 residues.

The chain's CDR3 is CASSPTGSKVSGVQYF. CDR3 in DNA: TGTGCCAGCAGTCCCACAGGGTCCAAAGTATCGGGGGTGCAGTACTTC. The chain recombines TRBV27 with TRBJ2-7, with D possibly called TRBD1 or TRBD2 (6 bases each). The germline gives CDR1 MNHEY, CDR2 SMNVEV (reference sequence). The CDR3 extends over 16 amino acids. V lost 5 bases to trimming and J lost 9 bases, with 26 bases between them.

The genes are TRBV15 and TRBJ1-2; 10 nucleotides match TRBD1. Germline CDR1 reads LNHNV; CDR2 reads YYDKDF (reference sequence). The ends lost 3 bases at V and 3 bases at J; junction bases unmatched: 13. The CDR3 is 18 residues long. The CDR3, as DNA: TGTGCCACCAGCAGTGCTCAAGGGACAGGGGAGGGCTACTATGGCTACACCTTC. It yields the protein CATSSAQGTGEGYYGYTF. The full variable domain, its missing parts supplied by reference TRBV15 and TRBJ1-2, is DAMVIQNPRYQVTQFGKPVTLSCSQTLNHNVMYWYQQKSSQAPKLLFHYYDKDFNNEADTPDNFQSRRPNTSFCFLDIRSPGLGDTAMYLCATSSAQGTGEGYYGYTFGSGTRLTVV.

This clone was found once. The V call is TRBV5-1, the J call TRBJ2-7, with 7 bases identical to TRBD1. V gave up 4 bases and J gave up 5 bases; unmatched junction bases: 15. The CDR3 covers 16 residues. Germline CDR1 is SGHRS and CDR2 is YFSETQ. CDR3 nucleotide sequence: TGCGCCAGCAGCCCTCGAGGACAGGTGCGAACTGACGAGCAGTACTTC. Translating it yields CASSPRGQVRTDEQYF.

The rearrangement uses TRBV5-4 and TRBJ2-7; D may be TRBD1 (5 bases). V was cut by 5 bases and J by 7 bases, with 10 bases left in between. Germline lookup yields CDR1 SGHNT and CDR2 YYREEE (reference sequence). The CDR3 runs 11 residues. DNA for the CDR3: TGTGCCAGCAGGCAGGGTGGGGAGCAGTACTTC. As protein: CASRQGGEQYF.

The chain uses TRBV5-1 and TRBJ2-1; D possibly corresponds to TRBD2 (5 bases). V shed 2 bases and J shed 7 bases, with 10 bases lying between them. CDR3 size: 13 residues. CDR1 is SGHRS, CDR2 YFSETQ, per germline. CDR3 sequence: CASSFAGGNEQFF. For the CDR3, the DNA is TGCGCCAGCAGCTTCGCCGGCGGGAATGAGCAGTTCTTC.

The V gene is TRBV28, the J gene TRBJ1-6, with 9 bases fitting TRBD1. CDR1 and CDR2 from the germline V gene are MDHEN and SYDVKM. Trimming at V came to 2 bases and at J to 7 bases, leaving 6 bases not matched to a gene. The CDR3 consists of 16 residues. For the CDR3, the DNA is TGTGCCAGCAGTTTAGGCACAGGGGGCACGAATTCACCCCTCCACTTT. This codes for CASSLGTGGTNSPLHF.

The DNA for the CDR3 is TGTGCCAGCAGCGCCTCCGGGACAGGGATTGGTGCTTTCTTT. Translating it yields CASSASGTGIGAFF. The V and J genes are TRBV2 and TRBJ1-1; the match to TRBD1 covers 9 bases. Germline lookup yields CDR1 SNHLY and CDR2 FYNNEI. The CDR3 is made up of 14 amino acids. V lost 6 bases to trimming and J lost 11 bases; unmatched junction nucleotides: 13.

This clone has more than one count but fewer than ten. The chain recombines TRBV15 with TRBJ1-5, with 7 bases fitting TRBD1. V was pared by 5 bases and J by 9 bases, with 10 bases of the junction left unmatched. CDR3 length: 14 residues. From germline, CDR1 is LNHNV and CDR2 YYDKDF (reference sequence). The CDR3 reads CATSFNRGTGPQHF. CDR3 coding DNA: TGTGCCACCAGCTTCAACAGGGGCACCGGGCCCCAGCATTTT.

The genes are TRBV11-3 and TRBJ2-1; a weak D match, TRBD1 (6 bases). The V and J ends lost 4 bases and 1 base respectively, with 14 bases between them. Per germline, CDR1 SGHNT and CDR2 YENEEA. This CDR3 has 16 amino acids. In DNA form, the CDR3 reads TGTGCCAGCAGCTCCAGGGGCCTTCTATCCTACAATGAGCAGTTCTTC. Protein sequence: CASSSRGLLSYNEQFF. The variable domain in full, completed from reference TRBV11-3 and TRBJ2-1, reads EAGVVQSPRYKIIEKKQPVAFWCNPISGHNTLYWYLQNLGQGPELLIRYENEEAVDDSQLPKDRFSAERLKGVDSTLKIQPAELGDSAVYLCASSSRGLLSYNEQFFGPGTRLTVL.

The chain links TRBV24-1 to TRBJ1-5; D possibly corresponds to TRBD1 (5 bases). Germline CDR1 and CDR2: KGHDR and SFDVKD. The CDR3 length is 16 residues. V was pared by 4 bases and J by 2 bases, with 14 bases between. The chain's CDR3 is CATSDSRDSGNQPQHF. In DNA form, the CDR3 reads TGTGCCACCAGTGACTCCCGGGACTCCGGCAATCAGCCCCAGCATTTT.

The rearrangement joins TRBV6-1 to TRBJ2-3; D unresolved. Trimming stripped 2 bases from V and 4 bases from J, with 16 bases between. This CDR3 region has 16 residues. Germline V CDR1 and CDR2: MNHNS, SASEGT. The CDR3 region has the DNA TGTGCCAGCAGTGAAAGCCCCCTGGCCGGCCCAGATACGCAGTATTTT. Translating gives CASSESPLAGPDTQYF.

The genes are TRBV27 and TRBJ2-7; TRBD2 is a possible D gene (6 bases). Germline assignment: CDR1 MNHEY and CDR2 SMNVEV (reference sequence). The CDR3 sequence is 14 residues long. V lost 6 bases, J lost 5 bases, and 17 bases lay in between. For the CDR3, the DNA is TGTGCCAGCAGCTTCTTGGGGGGTTCCCACGAGCAGTACTTC. The encoded protein is CASSFLGGSHEQYF.